This entry is about one T cell receptor beta chain. What it recognizes is unknown. This CDR3 comprises 15 residues. V was clipped by 3 bases and J by 4 bases, with 12 bases between them. From germline, CDR1 is MNHNS and CDR2 SASEGT. The data belong to a study of long-term antiretroviral therapy in people with HIV. Study-wide findings and caveats: Once patients were on ART, diversity went higher but still fell short of transplant donor controls. HIV repertoire CDR3 lengths ranged less widely than those of controls.

Sequencing used immunoSEQ v3.0 at survey level. Libraries were prepared by immunoSEQ multiplex PCR; TCRdb keeps only in-frame clonotypes and omits some of them. The table includes tens of thousands of clones, around 86% detected once. The source of this sequence is a man younger than 35 with HIV. V usage is TRBV6-1 and J usage is TRBJ1-4; tentative D call: TRBD1 (6 bases). Here the sequenced sample was unsorted PBMCs, taken 1 year after starting antiretroviral therapy. The CDR3 loop is CASSEETGFNEKLFF. CDR3 nucleotide sequence: TGTGCCAGCAGTGAGGAGACAGGATTTAATGAAAAACTGTTTTTT.